This record concerns one T cell receptor (beta chain) sequence. Its target antigen remains unknown. Per-base qualities were not stored, and no clone one base away is much larger. In the prospective study, participants were 18 to 89 years old, resided in about two dozen geographic areas of the United States, and were enrolled through a virtual design. In the prospective study, participants were assigned to cohorts based on the clinical history participants reported in a screening survey and a study questionnaire. In the prospective study, whole blood, serum and a nasopharyngeal or oropharyngeal swab were collected from each participant by mobile phlebotomists. Additional blood draws and questionnaires over an approximately 2-month period could optionally be provided by prospective study participants. Blood samples from the prospective study were shipped frozen or at room temperature prior to DNA extraction.

The immunoSEQ Assay, a bias-controlled multiplex PCR, was used to amplify TCRbeta CDR3 regions from genomic DNA. The published analysis was carried out like this. Nucleated cell counts per sample were estimated from amplification of reference gene primers within the assay. To quantify the absolute abundance of each unique TCRbeta CDR3 rearrangement, sequence reads were collapsed and filtered. For each sample, productive Simpson clonality was calculated by taking the square root of Simpson's diversity index across productive rearrangements. TCRdb carries this immuneACCESS record with in-frame sequences only. Its versions omit some clonotypes, under half of them owing to an unresolved V gene in the studies checked, with the rest unexplained. Clone size and V and J calls were adopted from that table, with D and trimming inferred from the DNA. This sample holds hundreds of thousands of clones; about nine tenths were observed only once. Of the sample, roughly 3.2% is held by the ten largest clones.

This specimen belongs to a study of blood T cell repertoires in COVID-19 (dated by TCRdb to 2020 to 2021). The study in broad terms: Recovered participants in ImmuneRACE Cohort 3 were defined by two consecutive negative NP/OP PCR tests, clearance by a healthcare professional, or resolution of symptoms. Samples covering the acute and convalescent phases of COVID-19 were provided by collaborators in the United States, Italy and Spain. The prospective study material was composed of cDNA or gDNA derived from T cells, B-cell-depleted T cells, or PBMCs. Subjects who had been exposed to COVID-19, were actively infected with it, or had recovered from it provided the deeply sampled blood TCRbeta repertoires that made up the dataset. The repertoires were released in a freely available public database meant as a resource for research on the immune response to SARS-CoV-2. The samples were drawn from two sources: the first 160 participants of the ongoing ImmuneRACE study, and about 1,300 subjects contributed by 6 global collaborators. Nearly every sample came with metadata listing a de-identified subject ID, COVID-19 status, age in years and sex. Where available, HLA class I and class II types were taken from metadata supplied by the sample provider and were not determined by assay-based typing.

General study outcomes and caveats: The amount of clinical and demographic metadata varied by source and participant and was provided uncurated.

Taken from the germline V gene, the CDR1 and CDR2 loops are SNHLY and FYNNEI. V ends up 5 bases short and J 4 bases short, with an unmatched junction base count of 10. Reading from cysteine to phenylalanine, the CDR3 counts 16 amino acids. Of the read, only the CDR3 DNA is kept; its 48 bases are in frame from base 1. In this chain, TRBV2 is recombined with TRBJ2-5; 10 junctional bases match TRBD2. Source material: PBMCs or T cells enriched from blood (not recorded which). The receptor comes from a woman in her 50s in a cohort exposed to, infected with or recovered from COVID-19 (not recorded which). The CDR3 region: CASSKGAAGGRETQYF. The DNA is as follows: TGTGCCAGCAGTAAGGGCGCAGCGGGGGGGCGAGAGACCCAGTACTTC.